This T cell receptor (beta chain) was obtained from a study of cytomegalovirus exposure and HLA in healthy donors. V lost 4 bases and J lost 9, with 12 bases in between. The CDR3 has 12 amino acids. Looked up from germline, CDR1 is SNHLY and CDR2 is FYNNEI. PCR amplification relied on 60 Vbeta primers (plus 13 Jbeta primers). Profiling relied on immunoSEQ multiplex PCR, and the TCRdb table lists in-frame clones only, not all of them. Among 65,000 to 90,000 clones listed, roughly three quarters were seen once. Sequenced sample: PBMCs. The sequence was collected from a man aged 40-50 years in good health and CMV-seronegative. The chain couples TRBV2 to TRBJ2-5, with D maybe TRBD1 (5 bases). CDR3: CASSGRARPQYF. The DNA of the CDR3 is TGTGCCAGCAGTGGCAGGGCGAGACCCCAGTACTTC.